This T cell receptor beta chain came from a study of response to subunit inactivated influenza vaccine. Each CDR3 protein is one row after TCRdb ran MiXCR on the RT-PCR reads. The sample has more than 450,000 distinct CDR3 sequences, less than 10% seen once; the top ten hold 10% to 15%. In its sample, this clonotype was seen many times. Trimming stripped 4 bases from V and 1 base from J, with 12 bases between. The CDR3 is made up of 15 amino acids. Germline lookup yields CDR1 SGDLS and CDR2 YYNGEE. The rearrangement uses TRBV9 and TRBJ1-3; D ambiguous. This receptor was identified in a man between 50 and 75 years old who received an inactivated influenza vaccine. The sample in question was PBMCs from blood, obtained 23 to 25 months after vaccination. The CDR3 region is CASSSLGISGNTIYF. Here the CDR3 DNA reads TGTGCCAGCAGCTCACTAGGGATTTCTGGAAACACCATATATTTT.